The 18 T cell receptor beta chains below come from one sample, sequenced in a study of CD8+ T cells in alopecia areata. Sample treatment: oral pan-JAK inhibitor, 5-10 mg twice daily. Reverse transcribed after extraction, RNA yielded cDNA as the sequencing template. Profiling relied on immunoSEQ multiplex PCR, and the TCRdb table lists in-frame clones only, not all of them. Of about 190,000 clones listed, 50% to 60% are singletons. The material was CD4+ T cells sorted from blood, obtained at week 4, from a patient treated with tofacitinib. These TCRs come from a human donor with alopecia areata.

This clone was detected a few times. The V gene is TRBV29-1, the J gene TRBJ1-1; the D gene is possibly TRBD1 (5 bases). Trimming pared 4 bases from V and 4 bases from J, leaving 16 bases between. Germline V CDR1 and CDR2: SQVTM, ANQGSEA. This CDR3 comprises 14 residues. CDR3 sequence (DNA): TGCAGCGTTGGAGGAGGCAGGGCGCCCACTGAAGCTTTCTTT. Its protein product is CSVGGGRAPTEAFF.

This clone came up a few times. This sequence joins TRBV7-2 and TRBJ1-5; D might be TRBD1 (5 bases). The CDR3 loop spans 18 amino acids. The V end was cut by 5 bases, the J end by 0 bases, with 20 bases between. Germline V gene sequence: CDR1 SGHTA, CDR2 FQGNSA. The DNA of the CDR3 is TGTGCCAGCAGCCCCCGAGGGGTGGGCGCTCTTAGCAATCAGCCCCAGCATTTT. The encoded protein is CASSPRGVGALSNQPQHF.

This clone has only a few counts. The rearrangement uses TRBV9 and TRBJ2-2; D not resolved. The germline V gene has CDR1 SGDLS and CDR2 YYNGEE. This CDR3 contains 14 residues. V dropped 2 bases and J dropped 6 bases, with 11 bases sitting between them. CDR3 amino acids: CASSVISGAGELFF. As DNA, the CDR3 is TGTGCCAGCAGCGTCATCAGTGGGGCCGGGGAGCTGTTTTTT. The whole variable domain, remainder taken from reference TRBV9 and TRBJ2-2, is DSGVTQTPKHLITATGQRVTLRCSPRSGDLSVYWYQQSLDQGLQFLIQYYNGEERAKGNILERFSAQQFPDLHSELNLSSLELGDSALYFCASSVISGAGELFFGEGSRLTVL.

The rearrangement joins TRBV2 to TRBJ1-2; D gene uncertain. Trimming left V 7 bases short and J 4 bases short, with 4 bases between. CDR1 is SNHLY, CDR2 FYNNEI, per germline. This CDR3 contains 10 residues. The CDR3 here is CASKGYGYTF. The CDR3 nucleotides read TGTGCCAGCAAGGGCTATGGCTACACCTTC.

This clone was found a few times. The CDR3 sequence: CASSTTPGLAGKNTGELFF. The CDR3 nucleotides are TGTGCCAGCAGCACCACTCCGGGACTAGCGGGAAAGAACACCGGGGAGCTGTTTTTT. The V gene is TRBV5-5, the J gene TRBJ2-2, with 13 positions matching TRBD2. Germline CDR1 and CDR2: SGHKS and YYEKEE (reference sequence). The CDR3 has 19 residues. V was clipped by 4 bases and J by 1 base; unmatched bases: 10.

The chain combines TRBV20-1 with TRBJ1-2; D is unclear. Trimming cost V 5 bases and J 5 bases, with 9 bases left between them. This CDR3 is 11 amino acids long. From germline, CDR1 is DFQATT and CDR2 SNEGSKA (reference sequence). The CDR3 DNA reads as TGCAGTGCTCGGCTGCCTTATGGCTACACCTTC. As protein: CSARLPYGYTF.

CDR3 region: CASSPTGTSGRVTQYF. In DNA, the CDR3 is TGTGCCAGCAGCCCGACCGGGACTAGCGGGAGGGTTACGCAGTATTTT. This chain links TRBV7-2 with TRBJ2-3; 16 nucleotides line up with TRBD2. CDR1 and CDR2 (germline): SGHTA, FQGNSA. V trimming: 5 bases; J trimming: 8 bases; junction bases outside the gene matches: 7. The CDR3 consists of 16 residues.

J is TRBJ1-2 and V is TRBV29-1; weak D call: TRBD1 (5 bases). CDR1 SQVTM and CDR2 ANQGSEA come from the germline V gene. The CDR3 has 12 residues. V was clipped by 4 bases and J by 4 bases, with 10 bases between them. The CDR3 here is CSVVSGFYGYTF. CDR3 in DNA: TGCAGCGTTGTCTCAGGGTTCTATGGCTACACCTTC.

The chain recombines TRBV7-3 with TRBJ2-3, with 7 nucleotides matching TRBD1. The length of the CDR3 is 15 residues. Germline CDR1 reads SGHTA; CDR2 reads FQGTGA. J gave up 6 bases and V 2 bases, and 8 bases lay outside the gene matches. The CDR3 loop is CASSLFGQGVDTQYF. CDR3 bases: TGTGCCAGCAGCTTATTCGGGCAGGGGGTTGATACGCAGTATTTT.

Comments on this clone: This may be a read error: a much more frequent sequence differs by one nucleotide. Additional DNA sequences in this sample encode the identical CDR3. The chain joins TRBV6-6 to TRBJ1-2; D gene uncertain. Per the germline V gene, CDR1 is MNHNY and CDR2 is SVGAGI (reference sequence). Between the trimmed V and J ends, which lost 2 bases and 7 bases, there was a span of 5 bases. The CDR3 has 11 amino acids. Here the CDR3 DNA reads TGTGCCAGCAGTTACGGCCTTGGCTACACCTTC. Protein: CASSYGLGYTF.

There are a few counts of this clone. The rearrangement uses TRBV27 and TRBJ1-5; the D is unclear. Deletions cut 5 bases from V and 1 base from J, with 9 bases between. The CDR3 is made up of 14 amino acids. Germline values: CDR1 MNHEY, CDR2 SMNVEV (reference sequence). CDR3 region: CASSPSRSNQPQHF. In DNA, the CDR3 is TGTGCCAGCAGTCCCTCCCGGAGCAATCAGCCCCAGCATTTT.

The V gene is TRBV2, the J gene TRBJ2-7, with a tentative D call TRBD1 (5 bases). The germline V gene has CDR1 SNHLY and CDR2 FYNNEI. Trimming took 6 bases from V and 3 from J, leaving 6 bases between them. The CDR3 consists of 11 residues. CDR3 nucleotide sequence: TGTGCCAGCAGAGACAGCTACGAGCAGTACTTC. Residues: CASRDSYEQYF.

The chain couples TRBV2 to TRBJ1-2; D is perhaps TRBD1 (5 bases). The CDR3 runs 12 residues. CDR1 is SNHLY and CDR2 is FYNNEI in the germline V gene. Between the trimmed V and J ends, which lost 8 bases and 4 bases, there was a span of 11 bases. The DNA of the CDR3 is TGTGCCAGCCGGGGGGGACCCTATGGCTACACCTTC. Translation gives CASRGGPYGYTF.

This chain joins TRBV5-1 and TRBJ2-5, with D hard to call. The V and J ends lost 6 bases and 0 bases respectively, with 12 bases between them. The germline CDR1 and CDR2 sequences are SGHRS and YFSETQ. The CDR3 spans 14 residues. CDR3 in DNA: TGCGCCAGCACATTCCGGGCGTACCAAGAGACCCAGTACTTC. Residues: CASTFRAYQETQYF.

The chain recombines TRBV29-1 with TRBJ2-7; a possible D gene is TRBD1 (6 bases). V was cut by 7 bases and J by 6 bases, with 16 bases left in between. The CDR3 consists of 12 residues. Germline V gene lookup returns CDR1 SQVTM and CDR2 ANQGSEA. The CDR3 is CSGGQTGLEQYF. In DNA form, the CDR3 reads TGCAGCGGGGGACAAACAGGTCTCGAGCAGTACTTC.

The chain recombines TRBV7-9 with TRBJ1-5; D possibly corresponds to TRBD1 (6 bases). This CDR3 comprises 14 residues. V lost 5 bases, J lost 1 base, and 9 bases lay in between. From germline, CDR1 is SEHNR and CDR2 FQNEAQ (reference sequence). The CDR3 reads CASSATGSNQPQHF. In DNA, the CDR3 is TGTGCCAGCAGCGCTACAGGGAGCAATCAGCCCCAGCATTTT.

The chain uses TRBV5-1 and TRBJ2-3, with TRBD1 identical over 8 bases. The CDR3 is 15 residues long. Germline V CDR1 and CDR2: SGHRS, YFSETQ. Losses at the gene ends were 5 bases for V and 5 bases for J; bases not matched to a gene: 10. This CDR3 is CASRTTGGTLDTQYF. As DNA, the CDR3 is TGCGCCAGCAGAACAACAGGGGGGACGTTAGATACGCAGTATTTT.

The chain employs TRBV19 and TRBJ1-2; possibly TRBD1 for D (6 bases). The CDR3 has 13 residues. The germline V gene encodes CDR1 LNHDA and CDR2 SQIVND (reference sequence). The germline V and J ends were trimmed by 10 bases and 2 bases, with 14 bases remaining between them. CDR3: CATTRTANYGYTF. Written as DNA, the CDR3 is TGTGCCACCACCCGGACAGCAAACTATGGCTACACCTTC.